This T cell receptor (beta chain) was identified in a study of T cells expressing NK-cell markers. In the study overall: One of the eight sequenced donors was seronegative, whereas the other seven were HCMV-seropositive. Findings and limits, study-wide: A few of the donors also had these clonotypes leading their CD3+CD56-NKG2C+ fraction. Specificity for HCMV among expanded NKG2C+ T cell clones was not established. Of CD8+ T cells, 1.0-7.0% belonged to dominant NKG2C+ clonotypes in more than five donors.

Concerning this clonotype: Its antigen is unknown.

CDR3 length: 15 amino acids. CDR1 and CDR2 (germline): SGHRS, YFSETQ. TCRdb reanalyzed the 5' RACE reads, giving one entry per CDR3 protein sequence and no DNA. In all, the sample yields 200,000 to 300,000 distinct CDR3 sequences. Sequencing used blood T cells: a sorted CD56 or NKG2C T cell subset, CD4+ or CD8+ T cells, or bulk PBMC T cells (not recorded which). This sequence originates from a man between 18 and 35 years old in good health. The chain recombines TRBV5-1 with TRBJ2-1; TCRdb's D call, TRBD1, is unchecked because there is no DNA. The CDR3: CASSSKGLGSNEQFF.